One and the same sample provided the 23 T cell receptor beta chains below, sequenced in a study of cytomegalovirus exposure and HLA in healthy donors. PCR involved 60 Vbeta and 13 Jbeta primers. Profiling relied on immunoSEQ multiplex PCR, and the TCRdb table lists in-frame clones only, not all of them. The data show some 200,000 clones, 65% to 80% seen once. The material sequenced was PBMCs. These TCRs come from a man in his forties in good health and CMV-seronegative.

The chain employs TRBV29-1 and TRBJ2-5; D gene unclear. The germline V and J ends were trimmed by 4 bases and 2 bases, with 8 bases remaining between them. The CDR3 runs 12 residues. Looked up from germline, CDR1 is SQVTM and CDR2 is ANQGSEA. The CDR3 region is CSVGHFQETQYF. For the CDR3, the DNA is TGCAGCGTTGGACACTTTCAAGAGACCCAGTACTTC.

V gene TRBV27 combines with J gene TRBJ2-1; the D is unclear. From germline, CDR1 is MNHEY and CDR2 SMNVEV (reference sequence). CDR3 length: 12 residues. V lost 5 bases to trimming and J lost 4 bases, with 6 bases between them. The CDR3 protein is CASSNFYNEQFF. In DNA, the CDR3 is TGTGCCAGCAGTAACTTTTACAATGAGCAGTTCTTC.

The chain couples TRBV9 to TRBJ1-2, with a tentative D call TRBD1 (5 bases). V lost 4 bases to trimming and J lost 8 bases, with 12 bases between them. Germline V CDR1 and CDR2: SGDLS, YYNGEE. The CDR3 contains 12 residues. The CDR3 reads CASSTDIIGYTF. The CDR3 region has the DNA TGTGCCAGCAGCACGGACATTATCGGCTACACCTTC.

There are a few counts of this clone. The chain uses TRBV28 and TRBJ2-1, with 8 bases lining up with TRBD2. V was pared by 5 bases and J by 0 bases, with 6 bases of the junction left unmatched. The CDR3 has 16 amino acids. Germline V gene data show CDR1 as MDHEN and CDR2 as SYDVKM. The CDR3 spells CASSGGLARSYNEQFF. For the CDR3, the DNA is TGTGCCAGCAGTGGAGGACTAGCCCGCTCCTACAATGAGCAGTTCTTC.

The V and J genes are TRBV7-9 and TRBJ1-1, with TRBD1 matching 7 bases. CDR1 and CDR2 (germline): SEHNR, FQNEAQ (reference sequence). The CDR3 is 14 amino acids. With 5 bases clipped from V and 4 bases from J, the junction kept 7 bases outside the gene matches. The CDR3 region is CASSLRQGGTEAFF. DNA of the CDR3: TGTGCCAGCAGCCTAAGACAGGGCGGCACTGAAGCTTTCTTT.

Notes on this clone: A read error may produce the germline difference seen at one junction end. Written as DNA, the CDR3 is TGTGCCAGCAGGAACACCGGGGAGCTGGTTTTT. Its translation: CASRNTGELVF. The J gene is TRBJ2-2, the V gene TRBV2, with a possible D match to TRBD2 (5 bases). The CDR3 totals 11 residues. Per the germline V gene, CDR1 is SNHLY and CDR2 is FYNNEI.

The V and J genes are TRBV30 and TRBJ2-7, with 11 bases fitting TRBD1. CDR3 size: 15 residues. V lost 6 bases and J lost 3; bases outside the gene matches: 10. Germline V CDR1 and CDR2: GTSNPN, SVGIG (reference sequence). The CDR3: CACKSGTGGGYEQYF. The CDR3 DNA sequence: TGTGCCTGTAAATCGGGGACAGGGGGAGGCTACGAGCAGTACTTC.

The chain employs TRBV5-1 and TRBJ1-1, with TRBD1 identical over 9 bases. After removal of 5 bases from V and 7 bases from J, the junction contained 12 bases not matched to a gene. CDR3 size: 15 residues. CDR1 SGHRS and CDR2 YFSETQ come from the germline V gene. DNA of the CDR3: TGCGCCAGCAGTCCGGGACAGGGCCATATCTTTGAAGCTTTCTTT. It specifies CASSPGQGHIFEAFF.

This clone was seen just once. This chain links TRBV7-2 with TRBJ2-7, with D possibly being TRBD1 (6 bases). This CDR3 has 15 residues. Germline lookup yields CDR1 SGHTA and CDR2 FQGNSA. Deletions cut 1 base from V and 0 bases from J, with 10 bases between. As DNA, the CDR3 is TGTGCCAGCAGCTTAGACACAGGGTTCTCCTACGAGCAGTACTTC. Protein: CASSLDTGFSYEQYF.

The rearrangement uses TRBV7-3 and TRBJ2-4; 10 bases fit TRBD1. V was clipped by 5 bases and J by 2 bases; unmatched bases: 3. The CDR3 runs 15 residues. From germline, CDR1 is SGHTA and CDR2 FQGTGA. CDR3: CASSQGQGTKNIQYF. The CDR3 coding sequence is TGTGCCAGCAGCCAGGGACAGGGGACCAAAAACATTCAGTACTTC.

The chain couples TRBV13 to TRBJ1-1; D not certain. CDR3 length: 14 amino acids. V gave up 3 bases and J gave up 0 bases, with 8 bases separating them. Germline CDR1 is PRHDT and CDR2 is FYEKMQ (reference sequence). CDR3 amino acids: CASSFYSMNTEAFF. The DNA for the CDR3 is TGTGCCAGCAGCTTCTACAGCATGAACACTGAAGCTTTCTTT.

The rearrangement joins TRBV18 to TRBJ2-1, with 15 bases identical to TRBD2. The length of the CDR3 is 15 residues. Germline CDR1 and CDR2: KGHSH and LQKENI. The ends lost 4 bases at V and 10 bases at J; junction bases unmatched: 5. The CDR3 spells CASSQPGTSGREQFF. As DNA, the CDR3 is TGTGCCAGCTCACAACCCGGGACTAGCGGGAGGGAGCAGTTCTTC.

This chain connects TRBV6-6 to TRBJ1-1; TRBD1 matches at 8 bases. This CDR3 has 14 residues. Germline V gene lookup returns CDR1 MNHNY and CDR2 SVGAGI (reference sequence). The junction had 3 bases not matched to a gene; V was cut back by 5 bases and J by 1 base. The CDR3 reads CASSGDRTNTEAFF. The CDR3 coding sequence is TGTGCCAGCAGTGGGGACAGGACGAACACTGAAGCTTTCTTT.

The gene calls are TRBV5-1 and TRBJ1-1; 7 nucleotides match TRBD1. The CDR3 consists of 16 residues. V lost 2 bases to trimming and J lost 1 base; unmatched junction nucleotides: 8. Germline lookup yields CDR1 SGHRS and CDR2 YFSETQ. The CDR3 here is CASSFQLRTGNTEAFF. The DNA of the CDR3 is TGCGCCAGCAGCTTTCAACTGCGGACAGGGAACACTGAAGCTTTCTTT.

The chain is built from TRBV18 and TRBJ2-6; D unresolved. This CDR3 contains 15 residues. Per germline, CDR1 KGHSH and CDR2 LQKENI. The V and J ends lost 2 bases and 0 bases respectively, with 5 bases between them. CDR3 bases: TGTGCCAGCTCACCATACGGCTCTGGGGCCAACGTCCTGACTTTC. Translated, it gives CASSPYGSGANVLTF.

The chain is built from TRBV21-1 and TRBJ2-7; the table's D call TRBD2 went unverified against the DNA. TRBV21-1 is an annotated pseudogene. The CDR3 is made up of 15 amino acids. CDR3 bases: TGTGCCAGCAGCAAAGTTGGCGGTACCTCCTACGAGCAGTACTTC. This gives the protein CASSKVGGTSYEQYF.

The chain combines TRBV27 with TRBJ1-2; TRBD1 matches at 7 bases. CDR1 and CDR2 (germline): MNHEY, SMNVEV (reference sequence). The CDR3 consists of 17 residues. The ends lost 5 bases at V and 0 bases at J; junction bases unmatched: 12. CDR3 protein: CASSIHRVGTANYGYTF. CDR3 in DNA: TGTGCCAGCAGTATCCACAGGGTGGGGACAGCTAACTATGGCTACACCTTC.

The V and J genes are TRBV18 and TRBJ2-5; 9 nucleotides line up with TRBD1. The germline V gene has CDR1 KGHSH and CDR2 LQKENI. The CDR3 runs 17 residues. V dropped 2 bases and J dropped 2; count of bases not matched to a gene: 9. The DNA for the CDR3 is TGTGCCAGCTCACCATCGGGACAGGGAATTTGGCAAGAGACCCAGTACTTC. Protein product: CASSPSGQGIWQETQYF.

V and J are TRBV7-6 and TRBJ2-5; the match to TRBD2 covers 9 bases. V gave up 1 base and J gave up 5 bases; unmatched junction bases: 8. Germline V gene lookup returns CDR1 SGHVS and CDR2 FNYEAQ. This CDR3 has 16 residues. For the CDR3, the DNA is TGTGCCAGCAGCTTAGGCGGCGGGGGGGCGAGGGAGACCCAGTACTTC. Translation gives CASSLGGGGARETQYF.

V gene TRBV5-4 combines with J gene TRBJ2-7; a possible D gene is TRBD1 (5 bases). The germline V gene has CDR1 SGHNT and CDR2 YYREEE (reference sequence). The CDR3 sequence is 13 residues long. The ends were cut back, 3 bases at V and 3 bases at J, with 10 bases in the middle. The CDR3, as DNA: TGTGCCAGCAGCTGGGGCACTATCTACGAGCAGTACTTC. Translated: CASSWGTIYEQYF. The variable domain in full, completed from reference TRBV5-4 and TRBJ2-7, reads ETGVTQSPTHLIKTRGQQVTLRCSSQSGHNTVSWYQQALGQGPQFIFQYYREEENGRGNFPPRFSGLQFPNYSSELNVNALELDDSALYLCASSWGTIYEQYFGPGTRLTVT.

In DNA, the CDR3 is TGTGCCAGCAGCTACGTAGCACGAGTAGATACGCAGTATTTT. Translating gives CASSYVARVDTQYF. The chain employs TRBV5-6 and TRBJ2-3, with D hard to call. Trimming shortened V by 3 bases and J by 5 bases, and 13 bases separated the two germline ends. The germline V gene encodes CDR1 SGHDT and CDR2 YYEEEE. CDR3 length: 14 amino acids.

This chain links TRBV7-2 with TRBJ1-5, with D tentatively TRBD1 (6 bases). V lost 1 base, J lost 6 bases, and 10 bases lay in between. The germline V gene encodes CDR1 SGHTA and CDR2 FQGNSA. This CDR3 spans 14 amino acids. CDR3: CASSLEGGGQPQHF. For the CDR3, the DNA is TGTGCCAGCAGCTTAGAGGGAGGGGGTCAGCCCCAGCATTTT. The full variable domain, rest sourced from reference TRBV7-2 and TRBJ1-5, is GAGVSQSPSNKVTEKGKDVELRCDPISGHTALYWYRQSLGQGLEFLIYFQGNSAPDKSGLPSDRFSAERTGGSVSTLTIQRTQQEDSAVYLCASSLEGGGQPQHFGDGTRLSIL.

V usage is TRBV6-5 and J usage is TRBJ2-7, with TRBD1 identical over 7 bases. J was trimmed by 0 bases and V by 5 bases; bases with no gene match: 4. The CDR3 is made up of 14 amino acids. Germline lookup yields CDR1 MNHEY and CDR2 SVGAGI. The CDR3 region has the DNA TGTGCCAGCAGTCTGACAGGGTCCTCCTACGAGCAGTACTTC. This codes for CASSLTGSSYEQYF.